Following are 14 T cell receptor beta chains from one sample sequenced in a study of T cell changes during pregnancy in multiple sclerosis. Generated by immunoSEQ multiplex PCR, the TCRdb table keeps only in-frame clones and is missing some. The sample records about 40,000 clones, about nine tenths being singletons. This sample comprised CD4+ T cells from peripheral blood mononuclear cells, obtained in the third trimester of pregnancy. These receptors all stem from a female donor with multiple sclerosis, enrolled in a pregnancy study.

V gene TRBV7-2 combines with J gene TRBJ1-3; TRBD1 agrees at 9 bases. The CDR3 has 13 amino acids. J was trimmed by 8 bases and V by 4 bases; bases with no gene match: 3. CDR1 is SGHTA and CDR2 is FQGNSA in the germline V gene. The CDR3 spells CASSSRQGDTIYF. DNA for the CDR3: TGTGCCAGCAGCTCAAGACAGGGGGACACCATATATTTT.

This chain connects TRBV11-1 to TRBJ2-2; D gene uncertain. This CDR3 comprises 14 residues. The germline gives CDR1 SGHAT, CDR2 FQDESV (reference sequence). The germline V and J ends were trimmed by 1 base and 7 bases, with 10 bases remaining between them. The CDR3 loop reads CASSLVGLGGELFF. Written as DNA, the CDR3 is TGTGCCAGCAGCTTAGTTGGCCTTGGCGGGGAGCTGTTTTTT.

The chain uses TRBV27 and TRBJ2-1; 12 positions agree with TRBD2. CDR1 is MNHEY and CDR2 is SMNVEV in the germline V gene (reference sequence). V trimming: 3 bases; J trimming: 6 bases; junction bases outside the gene matches: 18. The CDR3 runs 20 residues. The DNA of the CDR3 is TGTGCCAGCAGTTTTTCCACGCTCCCCAGGACTAGCGGGAATACCAATGAGCAGTTCTTC. Protein: CASSFSTLPRTSGNTNEQFF.

This CDR3 is CASSLGQGVGQPQHF. The CDR3 bases are TGCGCCAGCAGCTTAGGACAGGGAGTAGGTCAGCCCCAGCATTTT. The chain has TRBV5-1 and TRBJ1-5; 8 bases line up with TRBD1. CDR1 SGHRS and CDR2 YFSETQ come from the germline V gene. This CDR3 comprises 15 residues. J lost 6 bases, V lost 2 bases, and 7 bases had no gene match.

V gene TRBV25-1 combines with J gene TRBJ2-7, with a weak D call TRBD2 (6 bases). V lost 6 bases and J lost 1, with 13 bases in between. The CDR3 contains 14 residues. Germline values: CDR1 MGHDK, CDR2 SYGVNS. DNA for the CDR3: TGTGCCAGCAGGGGCGGGACTGTTTCCTACGAGCAGTACTTC. It codes for CASRGGTVSYEQYF.

This clone occurred once. J is TRBJ2-7 and V is TRBV18; no reliable D call. Germline V gene sequence: CDR1 KGHSH, CDR2 LQKENI. V lost 6 bases and J lost 2, with 8 bases in between. The CDR3 extends over 12 amino acids. In DNA form, the CDR3 reads TGTGCCAGCTCCCGTGACACCTACGAGCAGTACTTC. Its protein product is CASSRDTYEQYF.

The genes are TRBV18 and TRBJ2-2, with D possibly being TRBD2 (5 bases). This CDR3 comprises 14 residues. V was shortened by 5 bases and J by 5 bases, with 12 bases between the two germline ends. CDR1 is KGHSH, CDR2 LQKENI, per germline. CDR3 sequence: CASSSTTETGELFF. In DNA form, the CDR3 reads TGTGCCAGCTCATCGACTACAGAGACCGGGGAGCTGTTTTTT.

The rearrangement links TRBV28 to TRBJ2-6; 7 nucleotides align to TRBD1. Germline V gives CDR1 MDHEN, CDR2 SYDVKM. This CDR3 contains 17 residues. J gave up 2 bases and V 4 bases, and 8 bases lay outside the gene matches. CDR3 DNA: TGTGCCAGCAGTTCACCAACAGGGGTAGCTGGGGCCAACGTCCTGACTTTC. Its translation: CASSSPTGVAGANVLTF.

CDR3 sequence: CASSQVRGLTDTQYF. For the CDR3, the DNA is TGCGCCAGCAGCCAAGTACGGGGACTCACAGATACGCAGTATTTT. The chain combines TRBV4-1 with TRBJ2-3; a weak D match, TRBD2 (6 bases). Trimming cost V 1 base and J 2 bases, with 10 bases left between them. The CDR3 runs 15 residues. Germline V gives CDR1 MGHRA, CDR2 YSYEKL.

The rearrangement uses TRBV7-3 and TRBJ2-3; maybe TRBD2 (6 bases). The CDR3 has 18 amino acids. Trimming took 2 bases from V and 4 from J, leaving 22 bases between them. Germline CDR1 SGHTA, CDR2 FQGTGA. The CDR3 loop is CASSLVGVGGVDSDTQYF. The DNA for the CDR3 is TGTGCCAGCAGCTTAGTTGGTGTTGGAGGGGTAGATTCAGATACGCAGTATTTT.

This sequence joins TRBV30 and TRBJ1-4, with D tentatively TRBD1 (5 bases). The CDR3 length is 16 residues. CDR1 GTSNPN and CDR2 SVGIG come from the germline V gene (reference sequence). Trimming shortened V by 0 bases and J by 7 bases, and 18 bases separated the two germline ends. CDR3 protein: CAWSVLGAGKGEKLFF. The CDR3, as DNA: TGTGCCTGGAGTGTACTCGGAGCAGGGAAAGGTGAAAAACTGTTTTTT.

The J gene is TRBJ1-1, the V gene TRBV28; TRBD1 is a possible D gene (5 bases). V was cut by 4 bases and J by 5 bases, with 14 bases left in between. There are 14 residues in the CDR3. Looked up from germline, CDR1 is MDHEN and CDR2 is SYDVKM. The CDR3 coding sequence is TGTGCCAGCAGTTCTCAGGGTTTGATTACTGAAGCTTTCTTT. It specifies CASSSQGLITEAFF.

The chain carries TRBV7-2 and TRBJ1-5; perhaps TRBD1 as D (6 bases). The CDR3 sequence is 14 residues long. With 5 bases removed from V and 2 bases from J, the gap between germline ends came to 10 bases. The germline V gene has CDR1 SGHTA and CDR2 FQGNSA. For the CDR3, the DNA is TGTGCCAGCAGCGGTAACAGGGGCAATCAGCCCCAGCATTTT. Translation: CASSGNRGNQPQHF.

The rearrangement links TRBV9 to TRBJ1-1; 9 bases map to TRBD1. There are 17 residues in the CDR3. Germline CDR1 SGDLS, CDR2 YYNGEE. The junction had 12 bases not matched to a gene; V was cut back by 5 bases and J by 1 base. CDR3 region: CASSGNTGGEGNTEAFF. DNA of the CDR3: TGTGCCAGCAGTGGTAATACAGGGGGCGAGGGGAACACTGAAGCTTTCTTT.